The present entry profiles one TCR beta chain with its context. Produced via immunoSEQ multiplex PCR; TCRdb's table is partial and in-frame only. The profile shows 150,000 to 180,000 clones, around 84% of them singletons. This record belongs to a study of cytomegalovirus exposure and HLA in healthy donors. This TCR derives from a human donor in good health. The sequencing sample was made of PBMCs.

The CDR3 DNA follows: TGTGCCAGCAATCCCTGGGAGAGAGGGACTGAAGCTTTCTTT. Its translation: CASNPWERGTEAFF. The chain has TRBV6-6 and TRBJ1-1, with no clear D. The germline V gene has CDR1 MNHNY and CDR2 SVGAGI (reference sequence). The CDR3 spans 14 residues. Trimming removed 7 bases at V and 5 bases at J, with 17 bases between.